The present T cell receptor beta chain was sequenced within a study of neoadjuvant nivolumab and ipilimumab in lung cancer. Study-level results: TCR clonality did not significantly correlate with pathologic tumor regression. Only a small number of samples underwent TCR sequencing.

Produced via immunoSEQ multiplex PCR; TCRdb's table is partial and in-frame only. The sample holds approximately 23,000 clones, roughly 85% seen once. This CDR3 comprises 15 residues. Germline assignment: CDR1 SGHRS and CDR2 YFSETQ. Trimming took 6 bases from V and 7 from J; bases not matched to a gene: 11. This clone is a singleton in its sample. What it binds is not known. The material was peripheral blood, obtained before neoadjuvant nivolumab, alone or with ipilimumab. The J gene is TRBJ2-1, the V gene TRBV5-1; 9 bases are shared with TRBD2. The TCR was taken from an adult with non-small cell lung cancer. DNA of the CDR3: TGCGCCAGCACCGAGCTTGTTGCGGGGGGGAATGAGCAGTTCTTC. This sequence encodes CASTELVAGGNEQFF.